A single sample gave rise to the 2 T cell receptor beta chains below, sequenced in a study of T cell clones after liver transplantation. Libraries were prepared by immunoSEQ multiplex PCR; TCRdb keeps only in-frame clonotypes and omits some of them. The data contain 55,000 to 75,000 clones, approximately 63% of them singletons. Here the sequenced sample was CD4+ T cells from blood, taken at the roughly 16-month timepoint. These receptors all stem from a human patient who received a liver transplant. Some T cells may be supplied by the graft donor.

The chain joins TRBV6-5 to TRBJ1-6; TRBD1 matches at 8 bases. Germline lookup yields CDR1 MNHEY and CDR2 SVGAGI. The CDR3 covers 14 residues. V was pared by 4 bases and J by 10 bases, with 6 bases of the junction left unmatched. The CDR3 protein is CASSSGQGRSPLHF. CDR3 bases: TGTGCCAGCAGTTCTGGACAGGGCAGATCACCCCTCCACTTT.

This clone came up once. In nucleotides, the CDR3 is TGCGCCAGCAGCTTGGATTCGGGGCTTGGAAACACCATATATTTT. It encodes CASSLDSGLGNTIYF. V gene TRBV5-1 combines with J gene TRBJ1-3, with D maybe TRBD1 (5 bases). With 0 bases removed from V and 3 bases from J, the gap between germline ends came to 10 bases. Germline CDR1 SGHRS, CDR2 YFSETQ. CDR3 length equals 15 residues.